These 26 T cell receptor beta chains share one sample of origin, sequenced in a study of regulatory T cells in long-lasting Graves disease. Building of the TCR beta libraries involved iRepertoire HTBI primers and Arm-PCR of CDR3 regions. TCRdb ran MiXCR on the multiplex PCR reads and lists one entry per CDR3 protein. The sample includes approximately 470,000 distinct CDR3 sequences, less than 25% of them seen just once. This sample's time point: persistent/refractory GD, antithyroid drugs over 5 years with positive TRAb. Scientists built the TCR library using RNA that was extracted from PBMCs. This sample comprised peripheral blood mononuclear cells (PBMCs), obtained when the disease was refractory, from a patient treated with antithyroid drugs. The source of these receptors is a female donor with Graves disease.

This clonotype has a count of ten or more. The rearrangement joins TRBV28 to TRBJ2-5; possible D gene TRBD1, 6 bases. The CDR3 runs to 14 residues. The germline CDR1 and CDR2 sequences are MDHEN and SYDVKM. The V end was cut by 2 bases, the J end by 5 bases, with 12 bases between. This chain's CDR3 is CASSLPQGWETQYF. CDR3 bases: TGTGCCAGCAGTTTACCACAGGGTTGGGAGACCCAGTACTTC.

As to this clonotype: A much larger clone lies one base from this, so it may be a read error. The chain combines TRBV20-1 with TRBJ2-7; TRBD1 aligns across 10 bases. There are 13 residues in the CDR3. The junction had 5 bases not matched to a gene; V was cut back by 5 bases and J by 4 bases. Germline V lookup: CDR1 DFQATT, CDR2 SNEGSKA (reference sequence). In nucleotides, the CDR3 is TGCAGTGCTCCGGGACAGGGGCCTTACGAGCAGTACTTC. Its translation is CSAPGQGPYEQYF.

Points on this clonotype: A much larger clone differs from this one at a single base, so this may be a read error. The chain couples TRBV7-2 to TRBJ2-5, with D tentatively TRBD1 or TRBD2 (5 bases each). This CDR3 spans 14 amino acids. CDR1 SGHTA and CDR2 FQGNSA come from the germline V gene. In DNA, the CDR3 is TGTGCCAGCAGCCCAGGGACCCTCCAAGAGGCCCAGTACTTC. Translating gives CASSPGTLQEAQYF. Drawing the rest from reference TRBV7-2 and TRBJ2-5, the complete variable domain is GAGVSQSPSNKVTEKGKDVELRCDPISGHTALYWYRQSLGQGLEFLIYFQGNSAPDKSGLPSDRFSAERTGGSVSTLTIQRTQQEDSAVYLCASSPGTLQEAQYFGPGTRLLVL.

V gene TRBV20-1 combines with J gene TRBJ2-3, with 12 bases aligning to TRBD2. This CDR3 has 18 residues. CDR1 is DFQATT and CDR2 is SNEGSKA in the germline V gene (reference sequence). The J segment lost 5 bases and the V segment lost 1 base, leaving 13 bases of the junction unmatched. Here the CDR3 reads CSARGPGLAGGPRDTQYF. CDR3 nucleotides: TGCAGTGCTAGAGGCCCTGGGCTAGCGGGAGGGCCCCGAGATACGCAGTATTTT.

This clonotype has more than one count but fewer than ten. The rearrangement links TRBV3-1 to TRBJ2-2; no definite D call. The CDR3 consists of 13 residues. The germline gives CDR1 LGHDT, CDR2 YNNKEL (reference sequence). Trimming cost V 6 bases and J 6 bases, with 11 bases left between them. CDR3 sequence: CASSSRKAGELFF. Written as DNA, the CDR3 is TGTGCCAGCAGTTCTAGGAAGGCCGGGGAGCTGTTTTTT.

This clonotype was seen many times. This rearrangement joins TRBV11-2 to TRBJ1-6; no clear D. This CDR3 is 14 amino acids long. The V and J ends lost 1 base and 8 bases respectively, with 9 bases between them. CDR1 SGHAT and CDR2 FQNNGV come from the germline V gene. The CDR3 sequence: CASSLGAGDSPLHF. In nucleotides, the CDR3 is TGTGCCAGCAGCTTAGGGGCCGGTGATTCACCCCTCCACTTT.

This clonotype was counted at least ten times. V usage is TRBV28 and J usage is TRBJ2-7, with D uncertain. Trimming removed 8 bases at V and 3 bases at J, with 14 bases between. This CDR3 comprises 13 residues. Germline V lookup: CDR1 MDHEN, CDR2 SYDVKM. The DNA for the CDR3 is TGTGCCAGCTTAGGGAACTATGGCTACGAGCAGTACTTC. Its translation: CASLGNYGYEQYF.

This clonotype was counted a few times. It is likely a read error, because the conserved phenylalanine at the end of the CDR3 is missing. V is TRBV6-1 and J is TRBJ1-4; D perhaps matches TRBD1 (6 bases). Trimming pared 6 bases from V and 6 bases from J, leaving 14 bases between. The CDR3 spans 14 residues. Germline-derived CDR1 and CDR2 are MNHNS and SASEGT. CDR3 region: CASRIDRNHEKLFS. CDR3 bases: TGTGCCAGCAGGATCGACAGGAACCATGAAAAACTGTTTTCT.

The rearrangement joins TRBV6-1 to TRBJ2-7, with 7 bases lining up with TRBD2. Trimming took 6 bases from V and 5 from J; bases not matched to a gene: 13. CDR1 is MNHNS and CDR2 is SASEGT in the germline V gene. The CDR3 has 15 residues. Written as DNA, the CDR3 is TGTGCCAGCAGCCACCGGACTAGGAAAAGTAACGAGCAGTACTTC. It codes for CASSHRTRKSNEQYF.

The chain joins TRBV10-3 to TRBJ2-5, with a weak D call TRBD2 (7 bases). V was clipped by 3 bases and J by 3 bases, with 11 bases between them. This CDR3 comprises 14 residues. Looked up from germline, CDR1 is ENHRY and CDR2 is SYGVKD. The CDR3 DNA reads TGTGCCATCAGTGAAACAGGGAGGGAAGAGACCCAGTACTTC. Translating gives CAISETGREETQYF.

This clonotype was observed at least ten times. A junction end diverges from the germline sequence, so it may reflect a read error. The chain has TRBV25-1 and TRBJ1-2; 10 bases agree with TRBD1. The length of the CDR3 is 15 residues. The V gene's germline CDR1 is MGHDK and CDR2 SYGVNS. CDR3 sequence (DNA): TGTGCCAGCAGTGAATCGGTGGGGACAGGGGACGGCTACGCCTTC. It translates to CASSESVGTGDGYAF.

The chain carries TRBV6-5 and TRBJ1-2; 8 bases line up with TRBD1. Trimming cost V 0 bases and J 5 bases; bases outside gene matches: 5. Germline loops: CDR1 MNHEY, CDR2 SVGAGI. This CDR3 comprises 15 residues. The CDR3, as DNA: TGTGCCAGCAGTTACTCGTCGGGGGACAGGTATGGCTACACCTTC. Encoded protein: CASSYSSGDRYGYTF.

This chain connects TRBV4-1 to TRBJ1-1, with 12 nucleotides matching TRBD1. The germline V gene encodes CDR1 MGHRA and CDR2 YSYEKL. This CDR3 region has 16 residues. Germline trimming cut 3 bases from V and 5 bases from J; bases unmatched to any gene: 7. In DNA, the CDR3 is TGCGCCAGCAGCCAGGAACCGGGACAGGGGGCAACTGAAGCTTTCTTT. Translating it yields CASSQEPGQGATEAFF.

This clonotype was found many times. The chain uses TRBV12-3 or TRBV12-4 and TRBJ1-1; D unresolved. The CDR3 runs to 13 residues. With 6 bases removed from V and 6 bases from J, the gap between germline ends came to 14 bases. The DNA for the CDR3 is TGTGCCAGCAGCAAGGCGGTAGTCGCTGAAGCTTTCTTT. Protein: CASSKAVVAEAFF.

The J gene is TRBJ2-3, the V gene TRBV28; D call uncertain. Per germline, CDR1 MDHEN and CDR2 SYDVKM. The CDR3 is 16 residues long. With 5 bases removed from V and 4 bases from J, the gap between germline ends came to 19 bases. Written as DNA, the CDR3 is TGTGCCAGCAGTCCGATTAGAATGTTTGGGGCAGATACGCAGTATTTT. Residues: CASSPIRMFGADTQYF. Looking up the rest from reference TRBV28 and TRBJ2-3 gives the full variable domain: DVKVTQSSRYLVKRTGEKVFLECVQDMDHENMFWYRQDPGLGLRLIYFSYDVKMKEKGDIPEGYSVSREKKERFSLILESASTNQTSMYLCASSPIRMFGADTQYFGPGTRLTVL.

This clonotype was observed at least ten times. The chain recombines TRBV6-1 with TRBJ2-5; 10 bases agree with TRBD1. The CDR3 consists of 16 residues. Losses at the gene ends were 4 bases for V and 12 bases for J; bases not matched to a gene: 17. Germline lookup yields CDR1 MNHNS and CDR2 SASEGT. In nucleotides, the CDR3 is TGTGCCAGCAGTGCTATTTCCGGGACAGGGGCCTCCGGGGAGTACTTC. It codes for CASSAISGTGASGEYF.

The chain combines TRBV12-3 or TRBV12-4 with TRBJ2-3; tentatively, D is TRBD1 or TRBD2 (5 bases each). Trimming took 0 bases from V and 8 from J, leaving 18 bases between them. CDR3 length: 16 amino acids. The CDR3: CASSLAVGGVAGTQYF. The CDR3 DNA follows: TGTGCCAGCAGTTTAGCCGTTGGGGGAGTGGCGGGTACGCAGTATTTT.

This clonotype was observed many times. The rearrangement uses TRBV27 and TRBJ2-5; D might be TRBD2 (6 bases). Germline V gives CDR1 MNHEY, CDR2 SMNVEV (reference sequence). This CDR3 region has 14 residues. Trimming removed 9 bases from V and 5 bases from J, with 19 bases in between. CDR3 in DNA: TGTGCCAGTAATAGTCGGCGGAGGGCGGAGACCCAGTACTTC. Amino acid sequence: CASNSRRRAETQYF.

This clonotype was detected ten times or more. The chain uses TRBV29-1 and TRBJ2-4; D possibly corresponds to TRBD1 (5 bases). Germline V gene lookup returns CDR1 SQVTM and CDR2 ANQGSEA. Trimming stripped 5 bases from V and 4 bases from J, with 9 bases between. The CDR3 loop spans 12 amino acids. CDR3 protein: CSVTTEKNIQYF. The CDR3 DNA reads as TGCAGCGTTACGACAGAGAAAAACATTCAGTACTTC.

This clonotype was counted a single time. This chain connects TRBV4-2 to TRBJ2-1; D remains ambiguous. The CDR3 is 16 residues long. Germline assignment: CDR1 LGHNA and CDR2 YNFKEQ. The V gene lost 0 bases and the J gene lost 7 bases, with 16 bases spanning the gap. In DNA, the CDR3 is TGTGCCAGCAGCCAAGAGACGGCCCAGATCTTTAATGAGCAGTTCTTC. Amino acid sequence: CASSQETAQIFNEQFF.

This chain links TRBV7-8 with TRBJ2-7, with TRBD2 identical over 9 bases. After removal of 0 bases from V and 8 bases from J, the junction contained 8 bases not matched to a gene. Germline assignment: CDR1 SGHVS and CDR2 FQNEAQ. CDR3 length equals 15 residues. The CDR3 DNA follows: TGTGCCAGCAGCTTAGCGGGTAGCGGGAGTGGGAAGCAGTACTTC. This translates into CASSLAGSGSGKQYF.

This clonotype was seen a handful of times. This sequence joins TRBV28 and TRBJ2-7; TRBD1 might be the D (5 bases). Deletions cut 5 bases from V and 0 bases from J, with 14 bases between. Germline V gene lookup returns CDR1 MDHEN and CDR2 SYDVKM. CDR3 length: 15 amino acids. The CDR3 here is CASSAWGSSSYEQYF. The CDR3 nucleotides are TGTGCCAGCAGTGCCTGGGGCTCTAGCTCCTACGAGCAGTACTTC.

This clonotype was counted between two and nine times. The chain has TRBV19 and TRBJ2-7, with TRBD2 matching 8 bases. V shed 3 bases, J shed 6 bases, and the junction held 7 bases outside the gene matches. The CDR3 loop spans 14 amino acids. From germline, CDR1 is LNHDA and CDR2 SQIVND (reference sequence). The CDR3 loop is CASSIPGRAFEQYF. Here the CDR3 DNA reads TGTGCCAGTAGTATCCCCGGGAGGGCTTTCGAGCAGTACTTC.

The V gene is TRBV5-4, the J gene TRBJ2-5, with 14 bases lining up with TRBD2. With V trimmed by 4 bases and J by 5 bases, 7 bases remained unmatched. There are 16 residues in the CDR3. In germline, CDR1 is SGHNT, CDR2 YYREEE (reference sequence). The CDR3 DNA sequence: TGTGCCAGCAGCACAAGACTAGCGGGAGGGCCCGAGACCCAGTACTTC. Translated, it gives CASSTRLAGGPETQYF.

Remarks on this clonotype: Because it lacks the conserved phenylalanine or tryptophan at the end, this CDR3 is likely a read error. The V gene is TRBV7-2, the J gene TRBJ1-5; D uncertain. V shed 5 bases and J shed 4 bases, with 15 bases lying between them. Germline lookup yields CDR1 SGHTA and CDR2 FQGNSA. The CDR3 contains 15 residues. The CDR3 here is CASSPSTNGNQPQHL. The DNA of the CDR3 is TGTGCCAGCAGCCCGTCAACTAATGGGAATCAGCCCCAGCATCTT.

V gene TRBV20-1 combines with J gene TRBJ2-1; 8 bases map to TRBD2. Germline V gives CDR1 DFQATT, CDR2 SNEGSKA (reference sequence). The V gene end was trimmed by 0 bases and the J gene end by 8 bases; junction bases not matched to a gene: 12. This CDR3 has 16 amino acids. The CDR3 sequence is CSARDPGSGINHEQFF. Written as DNA, the CDR3 is TGCAGTGCTAGAGATCCAGGTAGCGGGATAAATCATGAGCAGTTCTTC.